The 5 T cell receptor beta chains given below trace back to one sample, sequenced in a study of T cells in Graves' hyperthyroidism and ophthalmopathy (dated 2019 in TCRdb). Libraries were constructed by multiplex PCR. The sample was run on an Illumina HiSeq 2000. TCR beta CDR3 regions were amplified from RNA transcripts. A first-round RT-PCR of the TCR CDR3 used the HTBI primer set with the Qiagen OneStep RT-PCR kit. In-frame beta chains were kept once TCRdb had trimmed the public reads at Q25 with fastp and called clones with MiXCR. Each entry is one CDR3 protein sequence, shown with its most common DNA and genes. This sample holds some 650,000 distinct CDR3 sequences; around 15% were observed only once. The ten largest clonotypes hold roughly 3% of the sample. Sequencing used blood. The receptors here all came from a middle-aged woman with Graves' ophthalmopathy.

This clonotype has a count of ten or more. The rearrangement joins TRBV19 to TRBJ1-3, with TRBD1 matching over 7 bases. V lost 7 bases, J lost 7 bases, and 10 bases stayed unmatched. The germline gives CDR1 LNHDA, CDR2 SQIVND (reference sequence). The CDR3 runs to 14 residues. CDR3 bases: TGTGCCAGTACCCAGGACAGGAACGCGAACACCATATATTTT. It translates to CASTQDRNANTIYF.

This clonotype turned up a few times. The chain couples TRBV27 to TRBJ2-1; no reliable D call. V dropped 7 bases and J dropped 5 bases, with 18 bases sitting between them. CDR1 MNHEY and CDR2 SMNVEV come from the germline V gene (reference sequence). CDR3 length equals 15 residues. DNA for the CDR3: TGTGCCAGCAAAAAGGACCCCCACGAAAACAATGAGCAGTTCTTC. This sequence encodes CASKKDPHENNEQFF.

The rearrangement uses TRBV11-2 and TRBJ2-3, with 12 bases identical to TRBD2. This CDR3 comprises 18 residues. The J segment lost 6 bases and the V segment lost 1 base, leaving 11 bases of the junction unmatched. Germline CDR1 and CDR2: SGHAT and FQNNGV. Here the CDR3 reads CASSLGLAGVRILDTQYF. As DNA, the CDR3 is TGTGCCAGCAGCTTAGGACTAGCGGGAGTTAGGATTTTGGATACGCAGTATTTT.

V and J are TRBV7-9 and TRBJ2-6, with D perhaps TRBD1 or TRBD2 (7 bases each). The CDR3 covers 19 residues. Germline-derived CDR1 and CDR2 are SEHNR and FQNEAQ (reference sequence). Trimming took off 5 bases at V and 0 bases at J, with 20 bases between the two ends. The CDR3 here is CASSRSGGQPPSGANVLTF. In nucleotides, the CDR3 is TGTGCCAGCAGCCGCTCGGGGGGACAGCCCCCCTCTGGGGCCAACGTCCTGACTTTC.

This clonotype was counted between two and nine times. The J gene is TRBJ2-7, the V gene TRBV28, with TRBD1 matching over 7 bases. The junction had 6 bases not matched to a gene; V was cut back by 5 bases and J by 2 bases. In germline, CDR1 is MDHEN, CDR2 SYDVKM. The CDR3 covers 14 residues. The DNA of the CDR3 is TGTGCCAGCAGTGTTGACAGGGCCCCCTACGAGCAGTACTTC. The encoded protein is CASSVDRAPYEQYF.